Following are 13 T cell receptor beta chains from one sample sequenced in a study of shared clonotypes between healthy human individuals (dated by TCRdb to 2018 to 2020). Library preparation used the immunoSEQ multiplex PCR assay. Imported from immuneACCESS, the table was reduced by TCRdb to in-frame sequences with V and J called. These copies leave out some clones; in studies compared against another copy, an unresolved V gene accounts for under half, and the cause of the remainder is not known. The sample table shows about 470,000 clones, and roughly 77% are seen once. About 12% of the sample is in the top ten clones. Sequencing input: PBMCs. The receptors shown here come from a woman aged 40 to 50 in good health. Some clones in this sample may be carry-over from other donors' samples.

CDR3: CASSLARRPEAFF. CDR3 bases: TGTGCCAGCAGCTTAGCGAGACGTCCTGAAGCTTTCTTT. The chain couples TRBV11-1 to TRBJ1-1; D not certain. The CDR3 spans 13 residues. Germline V gene sequence: CDR1 SGHAT, CDR2 FQDESV (reference sequence). Trimming left V 0 bases short and J 6 bases short, with 8 bases between.

The chain has TRBV7-6 and TRBJ2-1; TRBD2 agrees at 11 bases. Germline CDR1 SGHVS, CDR2 FNYEAQ. The ends lost 5 bases at V and 2 bases at J; junction bases unmatched: 5. The CDR3 runs to 16 residues. DNA of the CDR3: TGTGCCAGCAGCCTAACGGGACTAGCGGCCTACAATGAGCAGTTCTTC. Translating gives CASSLTGLAAYNEQFF. Using reference TRBV7-6 and TRBJ2-1 for the parts outside the CDR3, the full variable domain is GAGVSQSPRYKVTKRGQDVALRCDPISGHVSLYWYRQALGQGPEFLTYFNYEAQQDKSGLPNDRFSAERPEGSISTLTIQRTEQRDSAMYRCASSLTGLAAYNEQFFGPGTRLTVL.

Note on this clone: A read error likely explains this, since a far larger clone differs by one base. Likely a read error: the CDR3 ends without its conserved phenylalanine or tryptophan. V usage is TRBV11-3 and J usage is TRBJ1-1; D is unresolved. This CDR3 is 13 amino acids long. Germline CDR1 SGHNT, CDR2 YENEEA. Trimming cost V 1 base and J 1 base, with 4 bases left between them. CDR3 nucleotide sequence: TGTGCCAGCAGCTTAGTTGAGAACACTGAAGCTTTCCTT. Protein sequence: CASSLVENTEAFL.

V usage is TRBV9 and J usage is TRBJ2-2; D is unclear. V gave up 0 bases and J gave up 7 bases, with 7 bases separating them. The CDR3 spans 13 residues. Per the germline V gene, CDR1 is SGDLS and CDR2 is YYNGEE. CDR3 sequence: CASSVAPDGELFF. The CDR3 nucleotides are TGTGCCAGCAGCGTAGCGCCTGACGGGGAGCTGTTTTTT.

This chain uses TRBV6-1 with TRBJ1-5, with 8 bases aligning to TRBD1. The germline CDR1 and CDR2 sequences are MNHNS and SASEGT. The trim removed 4 bases at V and 6 bases at J, leaving 17 bases unmatched. The CDR3 totals 18 residues. The CDR3 bases are TGTGCCAGCAGTGGGGTGGGTCAGGGGGCGCGTTTGTTTCAGCCCCAGCATTTT. It specifies CASSGVGQGARLFQPQHF.

The V call is TRBV7-2, the J call TRBJ1-3; possible D gene TRBD1, 5 bases. The CDR3 extends over 16 amino acids. Germline V CDR1 and CDR2: SGHTA, FQGNSA. Deletions cut 5 bases from V and 0 bases from J, with 14 bases between. CDR3 nucleotide sequence: TGTGCCAGCAGCCGAGACGCGGGACTCTCTGGAAACACCATATATTTT. It translates to CASSRDAGLSGNTIYF.

The chain has TRBV7-9 and TRBJ2-7; 9 positions match TRBD1. J gave up 0 bases and V 3 bases, and 9 bases lay outside the gene matches. Per the germline V gene, CDR1 is SEHNR and CDR2 is FQNEAQ (reference sequence). CDR3 length: 17 amino acids. This chain's CDR3 is CASSFFTGTGSSYEQYF. The DNA of the CDR3 is TGTGCCAGCAGCTTCTTCACCGGGACAGGGTCCTCCTACGAGCAGTACTTC.

This clone occurred a few times. This sequence joins TRBV9 and TRBJ2-5, with D possibly called TRBD1 or TRBD2 (5 bases each). CDR1 and CDR2 (germline): SGDLS, YYNGEE. The length of the CDR3 is 15 residues. Trimming removed 7 bases from V and 4 bases from J, with 20 bases in between. This CDR3 reads CASSQGTKDVETQYF. CDR3 nucleotides: TGTGCCAGCTCCCAAGGGACGAAGGATGTAGAGACCCAGTACTTC. The complete variable domain, with remaining parts taken from reference TRBV9 and TRBJ2-5, reads DSGVTQTPKHLITATGQRVTLRCSPRSGDLSVYWYQQSLDQGLQFLIQYYNGEERAKGNILERFSAQQFPDLHSELNLSSLELGDSALYFCASSQGTKDVETQYFGPGTRLLVL.

The rearrangement uses TRBV5-1 and TRBJ1-5, with TRBD1 matching 8 bases. The V and J ends lost 0 bases and 2 bases, in that order; junction bases with no gene match: 7. Germline V lookup: CDR1 SGHRS, CDR2 YFSETQ. This CDR3 has 17 amino acids. CDR3 amino acids: CASSLAGGGGGNQPQHF. CDR3 nucleotides: TGCGCCAGCAGCTTGGCAGGGGGCGGAGGGGGCAATCAGCCCCAGCATTTT.

The chain recombines TRBV9 with TRBJ2-5; 11 nucleotides align to TRBD2. The trim removed 4 bases at V and 1 base at J, leaving 12 bases unmatched. The CDR3 runs to 18 residues. CDR1 and CDR2 (germline): SGDLS, YYNGEE. For the CDR3, the DNA is TGTGCCAGCAGCCCTCGGCGTAGCGGGAGGGGCCTCCAAGAGACCCAGTACTTC. It specifies CASSPRRSGRGLQETQYF.

The table lists this clone with a few counts. The chain couples TRBV5-4 to TRBJ2-7; unclear D gene. The germline V gene has CDR1 SGHNT and CDR2 YYREEE (reference sequence). This CDR3 spans 12 amino acids. Trimming removed 4 bases at V and 6 bases at J, with 11 bases between. The CDR3, as DNA: TGTGCCAGCAGCACTTACCCAGGCGAGCAGTACTTC. It translates to CASSTYPGEQYF.

This chain links TRBV7-9 with TRBJ2-3; TRBD2 might be the D (7 bases). V dropped 2 bases and J dropped 0 bases, with 18 bases sitting between them. This CDR3 is 18 amino acids long. The germline V gene has CDR1 SEHNR and CDR2 FQNEAQ (reference sequence). CDR3 loop: CASSLRGGRSGSTDTQYF. The CDR3 nucleotides are TGTGCCAGCAGCTTAAGGGGGGGTCGTAGCGGGAGCACAGATACGCAGTATTTT. Full variable domain (remainder filled in from reference TRBV7-9 and TRBJ2-3): DTGVSQNPRHKITKRGQNVTFRCDPISEHNRLYWYRQTLGQGPEFLTYFQNEAQLEKSRLLSDRFSAERPKGSFSTLEIQRTEQGDSAMYLCASSLRGGRSGSTDTQYFGPGTRLTVL.

The chain combines TRBV18 with TRBJ1-2; 9 bases fit TRBD1. V lost 3 bases, J lost 6 bases, and 5 bases stayed unmatched. This CDR3 is 14 amino acids long. Germline CDR1 and CDR2: KGHSH and LQKENI. As DNA, the CDR3 is TGTGCCAGCTCACCGCAGGGGACAGGGCATGGCTACACCTTC. It translates to CASSPQGTGHGYTF. Combining the CDR3 with reference TRBV18 and TRBJ1-2 gives the whole variable domain NAGVMQNPRHLVRRRGQEARLRCSPMKGHSHVYWYRQLPEEGLKFMVYLQKENIIDESGMPKERFSAEFPKEGPSILRIQQVVRGDSAAYFCASSPQGTGHGYTFGSGTRLTVV.